This entry describes one TCR beta chain. Its antigen remains unknown. After removal of 2 bases from V and 6 bases from J, the junction contained 4 bases not matched to a gene. The CDR3 runs 15 residues. The germline V gene has CDR1 MNHNY and CDR2 SVGAGI (reference sequence). TCRdb processed the 5' RACE reads anew with MiXCR; each CDR3 protein has one entry. The data show some 120,000 distinct CDR3 sequences, around 6.3% seen once. The source of the sample is a study of T-cell memory formation after mild COVID-19. Findings of the study overall: Second-wave clones that peaked on day 37 lacked confirmed SARS-CoV-2 specificity. Among contracting clones, CD4+ were mainly CM/EM and CD8+ enriched in EMRA. Day 15 to 85 contracting clones showed balanced CD4/CD8; day 15 to 37 expanders favored CD4+.

The sequencing input was PBMCs or a T cell subset sorted from them (not recorded which). This chain links TRBV6-6 with TRBJ2-7, with TRBD2 matching over 13 bases. The clonotype was recovered from an adult woman who had mild COVID-19 (a few samples of this study predate the infection). Cell type and time point are not known. In DNA form, the CDR3 reads TGTGCCAGCAGTTACACTAGCGGGGGGGAGGGCGAGCAGTACTTC. As protein: CASSYTSGGEGEQYF.